These T cell receptor beta chains were read from a single sample in a study of T-cell reconstitution after alpha-beta-depleted transplantation in children. TCRdb ran MiXCR on the PCR reads and lists one entry per CDR3 protein. The sample has about 91,000 distinct CDR3 sequences; roughly 8.3% are singletons. This sample comprised PBMCs from the stem cell graft donor, obtained from the stem cell graft. Receptors were obtained from a human donor who donated a stem cell graft to a child with congenital amegakaryocytic thrombocytopenia. Both conserved end residues are part of each CDR3. The D gene is left open where the match is weak. The size field is filled for only some rows; it gives once, few, many or a size class.

clone size	J gene	D gene	V gene	CDR3 DNA	CDR3 protein
many	TRBJ2-5	.	TRBV7-8	TGTGCCAGCAGCTTATTTGGGCCACAAGAGACCCAGTACTTC	CASSLFGPQETQYF
few	TRBJ1-4	.	TRBV2	TGTGCCAGCAGTGCAGGACACCCTGCAACTAATGAAAAACTGTTTTTT	CASSAGHPATNEKLFF
many	TRBJ2-5	TRBD2	TRBV12-3/TRBV12-4	TGTGCCACCTCGAGGCTCGGCGGGGGGCCGGAGACCCAGTACTTC	CATSRLGGGPETQYF
many	TRBJ1-4	.	TRBV27	TGTGCCAGCAGCCCACCCCAGGGAAAACTGTTTTTT	CASSPPQGKLFF
.	TRBJ2-2	TRBD2	TRBV20-1	TGCAGTGCCAGCGGGGGGCTAGCCGGGGAGCTGTTTTTT	CSASGGLAGELFF
many	TRBJ1-1	TRBD1	TRBV6-1	TGTGCCAGCAGACGGACAGGGTCGAACACTGAAGCTTTCTTT	CASRRTGSNTEAFF
many	TRBJ2-3	.	TRBV11-2	TGTGCCAGCGGCCCAGGGGTGGCAGATACGCAGTATTTT	CASGPGVADTQYF
many	TRBJ1-6	.	TRBV28	TGTGCCAGCAGTTTATCCGGTTTTTCACCCCTCCACTTT	CASSLSGFSPLHF
many	TRBJ2-3	TRBD1	TRBV5-4	TGTGCCAGCAGCTTGGAACAGGGGATGTCAGATACGCAGTATTTT	CASSLEQGMSDTQYF
many	TRBJ2-4	.	TRBV20-1	TGCAGTGCTATTGAACCGGGTAATCGGGACATTCAGTACTTC	CSAIEPGNRDIQYF
many	TRBJ2-1	.	TRBV20-1	TGCAGTGCTAGAGACTCAGATATGGGAGGGGGGGCCTACAATGAGCAGTTCTTC	CSARDSDMGGGAYNEQFF
.	TRBJ2-1	.	TRBV18	TGTGCCAGCTCACCACTTAAGGGTAGCTCCTACAATGAGCAGTTCTTC	CASSPLKGSSYNEQFF
many	TRBJ1-1	.	TRBV5-1	TGCGCCAGCAGCAATCCCGGGACTGAGAACACTGAAGCTTTCTTT	CASSNPGTENTEAFF
many	TRBJ2-7	.	TRBV28	TGTGCCAGTATGTCCTCGACAGTTCGCTACGAGCAGTACTTC	CASMSSTVRYEQYF
.	TRBJ2-5	TRBD1	TRBV28	TGTGCCAGCAGTTTTATGGATCCGGGACAGGGGGAGGAGACCCAGTACTTC	CASSFMDPGQGEETQYF
many	TRBJ1-6	.	TRBV5-1	TGCGCCAGCAGCTTGGCCCTCAGGGCTTATTCACCCCTCCACTTT	CASSLALRAYSPLHF
.	TRBJ1-1	TRBD1	TRBV18	TGTGCCAGCTCACCGGACAGGGCGGGTGAAGCTTTCTTT	CASSPDRAGEAFF
many	TRBJ1-4	.	TRBV12-3/TRBV12-4	TGTGCCAGCAGTCCAGGGGCACTGAATGAAAAACTGTTTTTT	CASSPGALNEKLFF
many	TRBJ2-7	.	TRBV15	TGTGCCACCAGCAGAGACCCAGGGGCCCTCGAGCAGTACTTC	CATSRDPGALEQYF
many	TRBJ2-7	TRBD1	TRBV20-1	TGCAGTGCCGTGGGGCAGGGGGCTTACGAGCAGTACTTC	CSAVGQGAYEQYF
many	TRBJ1-3	.	TRBV5-1	TGCGCCAGCAGCTACTCCCAACAGGGCAGCTCTGGAAACACCATATATTTT	CASSYSQQGSSGNTIYF
many	TRBJ1-1	.	TRBV20-1	TGCAGTGCTAGAGAAGGCCCCTGGGGACCCACTGAAGCTTTCTTT	CSAREGPWGPTEAFF
many	TRBJ2-4	TRBD2	TRBV3-1	TGTGCCAGCAGCCAAACCCTAGCGGGGCGACGTGGAGCCAAAAACATTCAGTACTTC	CASSQTLAGRRGAKNIQYF
many	TRBJ1-1	TRBD1	TRBV25-1	TGTGCCAGCAGTGGCCTTGTGACAGGGAGGAACACTGAAGCTTTCTTT	CASSGLVTGRNTEAFF
many	TRBJ1-5	.	TRBV30	TGTGCCTGGAGTGTCAGGGGTGAACAGCCCCAGCATTTT	CAWSVRGEQPQHF
many	TRBJ1-1	TRBD1	TRBV20-1	TGCAGTGCTTTCAGGGGGAGGGGAGCTTTCTTT	CSAFRGRGAFF
many	TRBJ1-4	.	TRBV4-1	TGCGCCAGCACACAATTCCTAGGACTGTGGGAAAAACTGTTTTTT	CASTQFLGLWEKLFF
many	TRBJ2-1	TRBD2	TRBV4-1	TGCGCCAGCAGCCAAGTAGGATCCAGCGGGAGCAATGAGCAGTTCTTC	CASSQVGSSGSNEQFF
many	TRBJ1-4	TRBD1	TRBV24-1	TGTGCCACCAGCCGGGACAGAAATGAAAAACTGTTTTTT	CATSRDRNEKLFF
many	TRBJ2-1	.	TRBV20-1	TGCAGTGCTAGGAGACAAGGGGAAGGCAATGAGCAGTTCTTC	CSARRQGEGNEQFF
few	TRBJ2-3	.	TRBV19	TGTGCCAGTAGCTTGGGGGAGGTGGATACGCAGTATTTT	CASSLGEVDTQYF
many	TRBJ2-7	.	TRBV27	TGTGCCAGCAGTTTTCAAGGGGATTACGAGCAGTACTTC	CASSFQGDYEQYF
.	TRBJ2-3	.	TRBV4-2	TGTGCCAGCAGCCAAGGCAGGGGCAGCAGGGATACGCAGTATTTT	CASSQGRGSRDTQYF
many	TRBJ1-3	TRBD1	TRBV7-6	TGTGCCAGCAGCCTGTACAGGGGCTTCACTGGAAACACCATATATTTT	CASSLYRGFTGNTIYF
.	TRBJ2-1	.	TRBV12-5	TGTGCTAGTGGTTTGGTACCACTGGGAAGCTCCTACAATGAGCAGTTCTTC	CASGLVPLGSSYNEQFF
many	TRBJ1-1	.	TRBV12-3/TRBV12-4	TGTGCCAGCAGTTCGGACAATGTGAACACTGAAGCTTTCTTT	CASSSDNVNTEAFF
many	TRBJ2-2	.	TRBV3-1	TGTGCCAGCAGCCCGACGTCCACCGGGGAGCTGTTTTTT	CASSPTSTGELFF
many	TRBJ2-3	TRBD2	TRBV5-1	TGCGCCAGCACCAACGGGCGACGGGCGACTAGCGGCACAGATACGCAGTATTTT	CASTNGRRATSGTDTQYF
few	TRBJ2-5	.	TRBV7-6	TGTGCCAGCAGCGCAGAAGGGGGGGCGTACCAAGAGACCCAGTACTTC	CASSAEGGAYQETQYF
many	TRBJ2-2	.	TRBV7-2	TGTGCCAGCAGCTCTTCCGGGGCCACCGGGGAGCTGTTTTTT	CASSSSGATGELFF
.	TRBJ1-6	.	TRBV18	TGTGCCAGCTCACCGGGTTTTAATTCACCCCTCCACTTT	CASSPGFNSPLHF
many	TRBJ1-1	.	TRBV27	TGTGCCAGCAAGATGAACACTGAAGCTTTCTTT	CASKMNTEAFF
many	TRBJ1-6	TRBD1	TRBV19	TGTGCCAGTAGCAGGACAGGGGATGATTCACCCCTCCACTTT	CASSRTGDDSPLHF
many	TRBJ2-3	.	TRBV9	TGTGCCAGCAGCGTAGAGGAGACAGATACGCAGTATTTT	CASSVEETDTQYF
many	TRBJ2-5	.	TRBV3-1	TGTGCCAGCAGCCACGTTAGGGGGGGCCTCCAAGAGACCCAGTACTTC	CASSHVRGGLQETQYF
many	TRBJ1-1	TRBD1	TRBV3-1	TGTGCCAGCAGCCCCGGGACAGACGCTGAAGCTTTCTTT	CASSPGTDAEAFF
many	TRBJ1-1	.	TRBV4-1	TGCGCCAGCAGCCAGTCGATCTCTATGAACACTGAAGCTTTCTTT	CASSQSISMNTEAFF
many	TRBJ2-3	.	TRBV28	TGTGCGGTGGGACCGTTTCCCACAGATACGCAGTATTTT	CAVGPFPTDTQYF
many	TRBJ2-3	.	TRBV29-1	TGCAGCGTTGCCACGGGCACAGATACGCAGTATTTT	CSVATGTDTQYF
many	TRBJ2-1	.	TRBV20-1	.	CSAKPGNFGNEQFF
many	TRBJ1-5	.	TRBV20-1	TGCAGTGCTAGTGCGGACCTTAGCAATCAGCCCCAGCATTTT	CSASADLSNQPQHF
many	TRBJ1-4	.	TRBV7-8	TGTGCCAGCAGCCACCGGGGGGCAACTAATGAAAAACTGTTTTTT	CASSHRGATNEKLFF
many	TRBJ2-1	TRBD2	TRBV27	TGTGCCAGCAGTTTATGGTCTAGCGGGGGGGCCCATGAGCAGTTCTTC	CASSLWSSGGAHEQFF
many	TRBJ2-5	.	TRBV7-2	TGTGCCAGCAGCTTAGGGGTAGAAGAGACCCAGTACTTC	CASSLGVEETQYF
many	TRBJ1-3	TRBD1	TRBV7-8	TGTGCCAGCAGCTTAGAGAGTTCAGGGGGTGGAAACACCATATATTTT	CASSLESSGGGNTIYF